Listed below are T cell receptor beta chains from one sample, sequenced in a study of cytomegalovirus exposure and HLA in healthy donors. Sequencing was performed with immunoSEQ multiplex PCR; in TCRdb, only in-frame clones are kept and a portion is missing. This table has 250,000 to 300,000 clones, around 87% appearing once. Sample: PBMCs. All receptors derive from a woman younger than 35 in good health and CMV-seronegative. The CDR3 runs from the conserved cysteine through the conserved F or W. A D gene is named only where the DNA matches it firmly. Clone size is stated in some rows and not others, as once, few, many or a class when expanded.

TRBD1 - TRBJ2-7 16 TRBV2 TGTGCCAGCAGTGAAACCCGGGACAGTAACCCCTACGAGCAGTACTTC CASSETRDSNPYEQYF
- - TRBJ1-1 14 TRBV7-3 TGTGCCAGCAGCCTTCACCAGGGGAACACTGAAGCTTTCTTT CASSLHQGNTEAFF
TRBD1 - TRBJ1-5 16 TRBV28 TGTGCCAGCAGACAACTTTACAGGGGAGGAGGTCAGCCCCAGCATTTT CASRQLYRGGGQPQHF
- - TRBJ1-5 13 TRBV11-2 TGTGCCAGCAGCCTCAGGGTTGAACAGCCCCAGCATTTT CASSLRVEQPQHF
- - TRBJ2-2 15 TRBV7-9 TGTGCCAGCAGCTTAGGAGAGATAAAAACCGGGGAGCTGTTTTTT CASSLGEIKTGELFF
- few TRBJ1-1 17 TRBV28 TGTGCCAGCAGTTCTGGCCACAACAGCAGGGTGTACACTGAAGCTTTCTTT CASSSGHNSRVYTEAFF
- - TRBJ2-7 15 TRBV5-5 TGTGCCAGCAGCACAAGAACAGGGATAGGGGACGAGCAGTACTTC CASSTRTGIGDEQYF
TRBD1 - TRBJ2-5 14 TRBV7-9 TGTGCCAGCAGCCCTCAAGGACAGGTCCCGACCCAGTACTTC CASSPQGQVPTQYF
- - TRBJ1-6 14 TRBV5-1 TGCGCCAGCAGGAACCGGGCCCGGGGGTCACCCCTCCACTTT CASRNRARGSPLHF
- - TRBJ1-5 14 TRBV15 TGTGCCACCAGCAGAGGGGGGGGCAATCAGCCCCAGCATTTT CATSRGGGNQPQHF
- - TRBJ1-3 15 TRBV9 TGTGCCAGCAGCAAACAGGCGGCTCGAGGAAACACCATATATTTT CASSKQAARGNTIYF
TRBD2 - TRBJ2-1 15 TRBV11-2 TGTGCCAGCAGCTTCTTACTGACGGGGGGTGGTGAGCAGTTCTTC CASSFLLTGGGEQFF
- - TRBJ2-7 15 TRBV28 TGTGCCAGCAGTCCCCCGGGTAGCGGCCCCTACGAGCAGTACTTC CASSPPGSGPYEQYF
- - TRBJ2-5 16 TRBV5-1 TGCGCCAGCAGCGGTTCCCCCGGGGGTGGTCGGGAGACCCAGTACTTC CASSGSPGGGRETQYF
- - TRBJ1-5 14 TRBV6-5 TGTGCCAGCAGTTACCTAGGGGCGGCTCAGCCCCAGCATTTT CASSYLGAAQPQHF
TRBD1 - TRBJ1-5 15 TRBV10-3 TGTGCCATCAGTGACGGTCAGGGGGCAATTCAGCCCCAGCATTTT CAISDGQGAIQPQHF
- - TRBJ1-5 15 TRBV5-6 TGTGCCAGCAGCTTGGGTTCGGCAGGGGATCAGCCCCAGCATTTT CASSLGSAGDQPQHF
TRBD1 - TRBJ2-3 15 TRBV6-5 TGTGCCAGCAGTAAAACGACAGGGGCGGTAGATACGCAGTATTTT CASSKTTGAVDTQYF
- - TRBJ1-5 13 TRBV6-5 TGTGCCGCCTCCGCAGGGCCCGTTCAGCCCCAGCATTTT CAASAGPVQPQHF
- - TRBJ1-3 14 TRBV27 TGTGCCAGCAGCCCGGACAATTCTGGAAACACCATATATTTT CASSPDNSGNTIYF
- - TRBJ2-1 11 TRBV5-6 TGTGCCAGCAGCCGGGACTATGAGCAGTTCTTC CASSRDYEQFF
TRBD1 - TRBJ2-4 15 TRBV5-1 TGCGCCAGCAGCGCGCCCAACGACAGGGGAGACATTCAGTACTTC CASSAPNDRGDIQYF
- few TRBJ1-6 15 TRBV10-3 TGTGCCATCAGTGTCCAGGATTTCTCAACGTCACCCCTCCACTTT CAISVQDFSTSPLHF
- - TRBJ2-1 15 TRBV7-6 TGTGCCAGCAGCCCCCCGGGACTTAACTACAATGAGCAGTTCTTC CASSPPGLNYNEQFF
TRBD2 - TRBJ2-5 15 TRBV6-5 TGTGCCAGCAGCCCGTCCGGGGGGAATGAAGAGACCCAGTACTTC CASSPSGGNEETQYF
- - TRBJ1-1 17 TRBV2 TGTGCCAGCACCCAAACCCCGTCAGTCGCCCCGAACACTGAAGCTTTCTTT CASTQTPSVAPNTEAFF
- - TRBJ1-2 14 TRBV7-9 TGTGCCAGCAGCCCTGACGGGGTTGACTATGGCTACACCTTC CASSPDGVDYGYTF
TRBD1 once TRBJ1-2 16 TRBV11-2 TGTGCCAGCAGCTTAGATCGGACAGGGACGACCTATGGCTACACCTTC CASSLDRTGTTYGYTF
TRBD2 - TRBJ2-3 15 TRBV25-1 TGTGCCAGCAGTGAGGTCGCGGGGGACACAGATACGCAGTATTTT CASSEVAGDTDTQYF
- - TRBJ1-6 13 TRBV6-1 TGTGCCAGCAGTGAACACAGAAATTCACCCCTCCACTTT CASSEHRNSPLHF
- - TRBJ1-1 15 TRBV19 TGTGCCAGTACCGACATCGGGGGGATCAACACTGAAGCTTTCTTT CASTDIGGINTEAFF
- - TRBJ2-2 14 TRBV27 TGTGCCAGCAGTTTACTGACAGGCACCGGGGAGCTGTTTTTT CASSLLTGTGELFF
TRBD1 once TRBJ2-3 16 TRBV25-1 TGTGCCAGCAGTGGCAGTGGGCAGGGGGTAGTGGATACGCAGTATTTT CASSGSGQGVVDTQYF
- - TRBJ2-5 13 TRBV5-4 TGTGCCAGCAGCAACAGGGAGGGGGAGACCCAGTACTTC CASSNREGETQYF
- - TRBJ2-2 14 TRBV10-2 TGCGCCAGCAGTGAAACAGGGTCCACCGGGGAGCTGTTTTTT CASSETGSTGELFF
- - TRBJ1-1 14 TRBV27 TGTGCCAGCAGTTTACGTCGGGGGAACACTGAAGCTTTCTTT CASSLRRGNTEAFF
TRBD1 - TRBJ1-5 18 TRBV19 TGTGCCAGTAGTCTCTTCGGGACAGATTTCTATAGCAATCAGCCCCAGCATTTT CASSLFGTDFYSNQPQHF
- - TRBJ2-1 15 TRBV9 TGTGCCAGCAGCGTAGTGTCGACAGAAAGATTAAAGCAGTTCTTC CASSVVSTERLKQFF
- - TRBJ1-4 15 TRBV7-9 TGTGCCAGCAGAGAACGGGGGTCACCTAATGAAAAACTGTTTTTT CASRERGSPNEKLFF
- - TRBJ2-1 15 TRBV6-4 TGTGCCAGCAGTGCCCGTTTTGTCGGGGACAATGAGCAGTTCTTC CASSARFVGDNEQFF
- - TRBJ1-6 15 TRBV7-9 TGTGCCAGCAGCGCGGGACGGAATAGGGCTTCACCCCTCCACTTT CASSAGRNRASPLHF
- - TRBJ2-1 14 TRBV19 TGTGCCAGTAGTCAACAGGTGTTCTACAATGAGCAGTTCTTC CASSQQVFYNEQFF
- - TRBJ2-2 16 TRBV11-2 TGTGCCAGCAGCCCTATACAGGGAACTAGGACCGGGGAGCTGTTTTTT CASSPIQGTRTGELFF
- - TRBJ1-1 14 TRBV11-2 TGTGCCAGCAGCCCACGACAGGCGAACACTGAAGCTTTCTTT CASSPRQANTEAFF
- - TRBJ1-1 15 TRBV4-3 TGCGCCAGCAGCCAAGATAGCGGGGCATGGACTGAAGCTTTCTTT CASSQDSGAWTEAFF